Each of the 32 T cell receptor beta chains below was sequenced from the same sample in a study of blood T cell repertoires in COVID-19. Clones were read by immunoSEQ multiplex PCR, and TCRdb kept only the in-frame ones, dropping some. The data show around 40,000 clones, roughly 85% seen once. The specimen was peripheral blood. The receptor set was obtained from a man aged 55-75 years with active COVID-19.

V usage is TRBV3-1 (or the pseudogene TRBV3-2) and J usage is TRBJ1-1, with D uncertain. Trimming shortened V by 4 bases and J by 10 bases, and 13 bases separated the two germline ends. CDR1 is LGHDT and CDR2 is YNNKEL in the germline V gene (reference sequence). The CDR3 runs to 12 residues. The CDR3 loop is CASSLPNRGAFF. The CDR3 nucleotides read TGTGCCAGCAGCCTCCCCAACCGGGGAGCTTTCTTT.

A few counts support this clone. The chain employs TRBV5-4 and TRBJ1-2; weak D call: TRBD1 (6 bases). CDR3 length: 13 residues. Trimming took off 2 bases at V and 5 bases at J, with 10 bases between the two ends. Germline V gene data show CDR1 as SGHNT and CDR2 as YYREEE (reference sequence). CDR3 DNA sequence: TGTGCCAGCAGCTTACAGGGAGGGTATGGCTACACCTTC. Translation gives CASSLQGGYGYTF.

The chain's CDR3 is CAISVTSGSVYEQFF. CDR3 in DNA: TGTGCCATCAGTGTGACTAGCGGGAGTGTCTATGAGCAGTTCTTC. This chain connects TRBV10-3 to TRBJ2-1; 12 bases match TRBD2. After removal of 4 bases from V and 8 bases from J, the junction contained 6 bases not matched to a gene. The germline CDR1 and CDR2 sequences are ENHRY and SYGVKD. The CDR3 runs to 15 residues.

This chain joins TRBV18 and TRBJ1-4; D remains unclear. CDR1 and CDR2 (germline): KGHSH, LQKENI. The CDR3 consists of 17 residues. Trimming removed 1 base from V and 0 bases from J, with 12 bases in between. This chain's CDR3 is CASSPLFKQTTNEKLFF. CDR3 DNA sequence: TGTGCCAGCTCACCACTGTTTAAACAGACAACTAATGAAAAACTGTTTTTT.

This clone was recorded once. The chain is built from TRBV7-3 and TRBJ2-1, with D uncertain. The CDR3 contains 13 residues. V dropped 2 bases and J dropped 7 bases, with 9 bases sitting between them. From germline, CDR1 is SGHTA and CDR2 FQGTGA. CDR3 loop: CASSLDYRNEQFF. The CDR3 coding sequence is TGTGCCAGCAGCTTAGATTACCGGAATGAGCAGTTCTTC.

By proportion, this clone is medium-sized (0.01 to 0.1%). The rearrangement links TRBV2 to TRBJ2-7, with 7 bases matching TRBD1. The CDR3 contains 12 residues. V lost 11 bases to trimming and J lost 3 bases; unmatched junction nucleotides: 7. Germline values: CDR1 SNHLY, CDR2 FYNNEI. CDR3 loop: CAVSGQLYEQYF. CDR3 in DNA: TGTGCCGTATCGGGACAGCTCTACGAGCAGTACTTC. Looking up the rest from reference TRBV2 and TRBJ2-7 gives the full variable domain: EPEVTQTPSHQVTQMGQEVILRCVPISNHLYFYWYRQILGQKVEFLVSFYNNEISEKSEIFDDQFSVERPDGSNFTLKIRSTKLEDSAMYFCAVSGQLYEQYFGPGTRLTVT.

The V gene is TRBV2, the J gene TRBJ2-2; TRBD2 agrees at 11 bases. CDR1 is SNHLY, CDR2 FYNNEI, per germline. V trimming: 0 bases; J trimming: 3 bases; junction bases outside the gene matches: 3. The CDR3 contains 17 residues. In DNA, the CDR3 is TGTGCCAGCAGTGAAGCTAGCGGGAGGGTCTACACCGGGGAGCTGTTTTTT. It codes for CASSEASGRVYTGELFF.

CDR3 region: CASTRGPGQGAYEQYF. CDR3 bases: TGTGCCAGCACCCGAGGGCCGGGACAGGGGGCTTACGAGCAGTACTTC. V gene TRBV3-1 (or the pseudogene TRBV3-2) combines with J gene TRBJ2-7; 12 bases fit TRBD1. Unmatched junction bases numbered 11, after V lost 7 bases and J lost 4 bases. Germline V gives CDR1 LGHDT, CDR2 YNNKEL (reference sequence). The CDR3 has 16 amino acids.

The chain links TRBV10-1 to TRBJ1-5; maybe TRBD1 (6 bases). Germline V CDR1 and CDR2: WNHNN, SYGVQD (reference sequence). The length of the CDR3 is 17 residues. Trimming left V 9 bases short and J 0 bases short, with 21 bases between. CDR3 sequence (DNA): TGCGCCAGAAACCGGGGGGGCAGGACATATAGCAATCAGCCCCAGCATTTT. It specifies CARNRGGRTYSNQPQHF.

The V call is TRBV7-7, the J call TRBJ1-2; maybe TRBD1 (6 bases). The CDR3 is 16 amino acids. Germline V gives CDR1 SSHAT, CDR2 FNYEAQ (reference sequence). Trimming removed 7 bases from V and 0 bases from J, with 18 bases in between. The DNA for the CDR3 is TGTGCCAGCATCCCCGACGGACAGAAGTCTAACTATGGCTACACCTTC. It translates to CASIPDGQKSNYGYTF.

The chain uses TRBV19 and TRBJ2-1; 10 positions agree with TRBD1. The CDR3 has 15 amino acids. V shed 6 bases and J 4 bases; nucleotides not matched to a gene: 6. CDR1 and CDR2 (germline): LNHDA, SQIVND (reference sequence). For the CDR3, the DNA is TGTGCCAGTAGCCCACGGACAGGGGGATACAATGAGCAGTTCTTC. Encoded protein: CASSPRTGGYNEQFF.

Only one count was recorded for this clone. V usage is TRBV4-1 and J usage is TRBJ2-7, with 7 bases matching TRBD1. Germline CDR1 and CDR2: MGHRA and YSYEKL. The ends lost 1 base at V and 3 bases at J; junction bases unmatched: 6. CDR3 size: 15 residues. CDR3 in amino acids: CASSQVGQGVYEQYF. In DNA form, the CDR3 reads TGCGCCAGCAGCCAAGTAGGGCAGGGGGTCTACGAGCAGTACTTC.

This clone showed up just once. The chain couples TRBV7-9 to TRBJ1-1; 8 nucleotides align to TRBD1. CDR3 size: 15 residues. CDR1 is SEHNR, CDR2 FQNEAQ, per germline (reference sequence). V trimming: 5 bases; J trimming: 2 bases; junction bases outside the gene matches: 7. CDR3 coding DNA: TGTGCCAGCAGCCCCGGACAGGGATTCAACACTGAAGCTTTCTTT. Translating it yields CASSPGQGFNTEAFF.

The chain has TRBV10-1 and TRBJ2-5; maybe TRBD2 (5 bases). V was pared by 0 bases and J by 4 bases, with 12 bases between. Germline V CDR1 and CDR2: WNHNN, SYGVQD (reference sequence). The CDR3 loop spans 15 amino acids. The CDR3 region is CASSESGGGGETQYF. CDR3 bases: TGCGCCAGCAGTGAGTCGGGTGGAGGAGGAGAGACCCAGTACTTC.

The chain is built from TRBV3-1 (or the pseudogene TRBV3-2) and TRBJ2-1; TRBD2 matches at 7 bases. This CDR3 contains 14 residues. Per the germline V gene, CDR1 is LGHDT and CDR2 is YNNKEL (reference sequence). The junction had 6 bases not matched to a gene; V was cut back by 1 base and J by 9 bases. CDR3: CASSQGGRGSEQFF. The DNA for the CDR3 is TGTGCCAGCAGCCAAGGAGGGAGGGGAAGTGAGCAGTTCTTC.

The chain couples TRBV5-5 to TRBJ2-3, with a tentative D call TRBD1 (5 bases). This CDR3 is built from 15 residues. V was cut by 1 base and J by 4 bases, with 13 bases left in between. CDR1 is SGHKS, CDR2 YYEKEE, per germline (reference sequence). Here the CDR3 reads CASSLYGAPPDTQYF. The DNA for the CDR3 is TGTGCCAGCAGCTTGTATGGGGCGCCCCCAGATACGCAGTATTTT.

The gene calls are TRBV9 and TRBJ1-1, with TRBD1 as a possible D gene (6 bases). Trimming shortened V by 3 bases and J by 4 bases, and 16 bases separated the two germline ends. Germline CDR1 reads SGDLS; CDR2 reads YYNGEE. The CDR3 is 15 residues long. The CDR3 region has the DNA TGTGCCAGCAGCGCAGGGGTGGTTTTGGGCACTGAAGCTTTCTTT. Translating gives CASSAGVVLGTEAFF.

The DNA for the CDR3 is TGTGCCAGCCAGAGGGGGTATAATGAAAAACTGTTTTTT. This gives the protein CASQRGYNEKLFF. J is TRBJ1-4 and V is TRBV19, with a tentative D call TRBD1 (6 bases). This CDR3 has 13 amino acids. V gave up 9 bases and J gave up 4 bases, with 12 bases separating them. Germline V gene lookup returns CDR1 LNHDA and CDR2 SQIVND (reference sequence).

The chain uses TRBV18 and TRBJ2-1; the D gene is possibly TRBD1 (5 bases). This CDR3 is built from 13 residues. Germline V gene sequence: CDR1 KGHSH, CDR2 LQKENI. Trimming cost V 2 bases and J 6 bases, with 8 bases left between them. The CDR3 nucleotides read TGTGCCAGCTCACCAGCAGGGCCCAATGAGCAGTTCTTC. Protein product: CASSPAGPNEQFF.

This clone has more than one count but fewer than ten. The rearrangement links TRBV29-1 to TRBJ1-5, with D maybe TRBD1 (5 bases). Germline V lookup: CDR1 SQVTM, CDR2 ANQGSEA. The CDR3 is 13 residues long. V lost 4 bases and J lost 1, with 8 bases in between. The CDR3 sequence is CSVAAGSNQPQHF. The CDR3 DNA reads as TGCAGCGTTGCGGCAGGGAGCAATCAGCCCCAGCATTTT.

The chain combines TRBV4-1 with TRBJ2-7; tentatively, D is TRBD2 (5 bases). Trimming took off 0 bases at V and 6 bases at J, with 12 bases between the two ends. Per germline, CDR1 MGHRA and CDR2 YSYEKL. CDR3 size: 14 residues. CDR3 protein: CASSQDPGSVEQYF. For the CDR3, the DNA is TGCGCCAGCAGCCAAGATCCGGGATCGGTCGAGCAGTACTTC.

The J gene is TRBJ2-1, the V gene TRBV3-1 (or the pseudogene TRBV3-2), with D perhaps TRBD2 (6 bases). Trimming pared 6 bases from V and 4 bases from J, leaving 13 bases between. The CDR3 sequence is 14 residues long. Germline CDR1 is LGHDT and CDR2 is YNNKEL (reference sequence). CDR3 amino acids: CASREAGLYNEQFF. The CDR3 DNA is TGTGCCAGCAGAGAAGCGGGCTTATACAATGAGCAGTTCTTC.

This chain connects TRBV5-6 to TRBJ2-1, with D possibly TRBD2 on 7 matching bases. The CDR3 is made up of 13 amino acids. V lost 10 bases to trimming and J lost 4 bases, with 15 bases between them. Germline V gene data show CDR1 as SGHDT and CDR2 as YYEEEE. The CDR3: CASRRGGYNEQFF. CDR3 bases: TGTGCCTCGCGCAGGGGAGGGTACAATGAGCAGTTCTTC.

This clone was observed once. The chain recombines TRBV5-1 with TRBJ1-6; 9 nucleotides agree with TRBD1. The CDR3 is 15 residues long. V dropped 4 bases and J dropped 8; count of bases not matched to a gene: 7. Germline CDR1 and CDR2: SGHRS and YFSETQ. The CDR3 DNA is TGCGCCAGCAGCCCGAGGACAGGGGAGGATTCACCCCTCCACTTT. Translated, it gives CASSPRTGEDSPLHF.

The genes are TRBV7-2 and TRBJ2-1; a weak D match, TRBD2 (6 bases). CDR1 and CDR2 (germline): SGHTA, FQGNSA. The germline V and J ends were trimmed by 5 bases and 5 bases, with 19 bases remaining between them. The length of the CDR3 is 16 residues. In nucleotides, the CDR3 is TGTGCCAGCAGCCCCGCGGGCGGGACGGGGGACAATGAGCAGTTCTTC. Protein product: CASSPAGGTGDNEQFF. The whole variable domain, filled in from reference TRBV7-2 and TRBJ2-1, reads GAGVSQSPSNKVTEKGKDVELRCDPISGHTALYWYRQSLGQGLEFLIYFQGNSAPDKSGLPSDRFSAERTGGSVSTLTIQRTQQEDSAVYLCASSPAGGTGDNEQFFGPGTRLTVL.

This chain uses TRBV28 with TRBJ2-3, with D possibly being TRBD2 (6 bases). V dropped 3 bases and J dropped 4 bases, with 17 bases sitting between them. Germline-derived CDR1 and CDR2 are MDHEN and SYDVKM. CDR3 length equals 16 residues. The CDR3 DNA follows: TGTGCCAGCAGTTTGGGGCCGCGGGAAGTTCCAGATACGCAGTATTTT. Amino acid sequence: CASSLGPREVPDTQYF.

This chain connects TRBV27 to TRBJ2-1; 9 bases fit TRBD2. The germline CDR1 and CDR2 sequences are MNHEY and SMNVEV (reference sequence). The CDR3 extends over 16 amino acids. The ends lost 1 base at V and 4 bases at J; junction bases unmatched: 5. The CDR3 sequence is CASSLWREGVYNEQFF. In nucleotides, the CDR3 is TGTGCCAGCAGTTTATGGCGGGAGGGGGTGTACAATGAGCAGTTCTTC.

This clone was recorded only once. J is TRBJ1-5 and V is TRBV19, with 7 bases that match TRBD1. Germline loops: CDR1 LNHDA, CDR2 SQIVND (reference sequence). V was pared by 5 bases and J by 1 base, with 8 bases of the junction left unmatched. This CDR3 region has 16 residues. CDR3 in amino acids: CASSGRQGPSNQPQHF. The CDR3 DNA reads TGTGCCAGTAGTGGGCGACAGGGCCCAAGCAATCAGCCCCAGCATTTT.

The J gene is TRBJ2-2, the V gene TRBV7-6; weak D call: TRBD2 (5 bases). The ends were cut back, 3 bases at V and 5 bases at J, with 19 bases in the middle. The germline gives CDR1 SGHVS, CDR2 FNYEAQ. The CDR3 consists of 17 residues. CDR3 in amino acids: CASSFTSPRDGTGELFF. The CDR3 coding sequence is TGTGCCAGCAGCTTCACCTCTCCCCGGGATGGAACCGGGGAGCTGTTTTTT.

V gene TRBV7-9 combines with J gene TRBJ2-1, with no clear D. The CDR3 contains 10 residues. Germline CDR1 reads SEHNR; CDR2 reads FQNEAQ (reference sequence). DNA of the CDR3: TGTGGGAGACGGTACAATGAGCAGTTCTTC. It encodes CGRRYNEQFF.

The rearrangement uses TRBV7-3 and TRBJ2-1; maybe TRBD2 (5 bases). Trimming removed 1 base from V and 7 bases from J, with 8 bases in between. Per the germline V gene, CDR1 is SGHTA and CDR2 is FQGTGA. This CDR3 comprises 13 residues. The CDR3 nucleotides are TGTGCCAGCAGCTTAATAACGGGAAATGAGCAGTTCTTC. Protein: CASSLITGNEQFF.

The chain has TRBV6-5 and TRBJ2-2, with D possibly TRBD1 on 5 matching bases. V lost 2 bases and J 6 bases, leaving 13 bases between the germline ends. CDR3 size: 15 residues. CDR1 and CDR2 from the germline V gene are MNHEY and SVGAGI. The CDR3 coding sequence is TGTGCCAGCAGTTACGAAAACAGGATTCCCGGGGAGCTGTTTTTT. Residues: CASSYENRIPGELFF.